This TCR beta chain was found in a study of blood T cell repertoires in COVID-19. In Cohort 3, a recovered donor had either two negative PCRs, clearance, or symptom resolution. Germline V gives CDR1 MDHEN, CDR2 SYDVKM. The junction had 12 bases not matched to a gene; V was cut back by 4 bases and J by 13 bases. This CDR3 contains 14 residues. Original analysis: From reference gene primer amplification, estimates of nucleated cell counts were derived. Data came from immunoSEQ multiplex PCR; TCRdb stores just in-frame clones and leaves some out. V and J calls and clone size are those listed in that table; D and trimming were worked out from the DNA. Of roughly 300,000 clones detected, roughly 90% appear once; the ten largest clones hold roughly 18%.

The sample consisted of PBMCs or T cells enriched from blood (not recorded which). The sequence derives from a woman in her thirties who had recovered from COVID-19. The chain couples TRBV28 to TRBJ2-2, with 7 nucleotides matching TRBD1. This CDR3 reads CASSSSGTAVALFF. In DNA form, the CDR3 reads TGTGCCAGCAGTTCCTCCGGGACAGCCGTTGCGCTGTTTTTT.